This TCR beta chain was retrieved from a study of T cell responses to AZD1222 COVID-19 vaccine. Profiling relied on immunoSEQ multiplex PCR, and the TCRdb table lists in-frame clones only, not all of them. Of 100,000 to 110,000 clones listed, around 90% are singletons. The CDR3 length is 14 residues. V shed 10 bases and J shed 3 bases, with 18 bases lying between them. Per germline, CDR1 MNHEY and CDR2 SVGAGI. The material was peripheral blood, obtained on day 0 of AZD1222 vaccination. The V and J genes are TRBV6-5 and TRBJ1-2; D is ambiguous. The receptor was derived from an adult in good health. The CDR3 loop is CATKGQVGYYGYTF. The CDR3 DNA follows: TGTGCCACCAAGGGCCAGGTTGGATACTATGGCTACACCTTC.